This T cell receptor beta chain was sequenced for a study of shared clonotypes between healthy human individuals. Assay execution took place at the deep level. Method: immunoSEQ multiplex PCR; TCRdb's copy keeps in-frame clones and lacks some. The sample carries about 1.4 million clones, approximately 97% recorded once. Germline V gene lookup returns CDR1 WNHNN and CDR2 SYGVQD (reference sequence). Trimming pared 5 bases from V and 9 bases from J, leaving 17 bases between. CDR3 length: 14 residues. The sequence was collected from a man aged 30 to 39 in good health. Sequencing used naive CD4+ T cells sorted from blood. Subset denoted: CD45RA+ positively selected. The rearrangement joins TRBV10-1 to TRBJ2-1; perhaps TRBD2 as D (5 bases). The CDR3 nucleotides are TGCGCCAGCAGTCCCGGGGAAGGGATGACTGAGCAGTTCTTC. As protein: CASSPGEGMTEQFF.